The entry below describes one T cell receptor (beta chain). The antigen is unknown. This record belongs to a study of cytomegalovirus exposure and HLA in healthy donors. Study findings and constraints: A later analysis reported that several of the most significant clusters appeared to be linked to common viral pathogens, among them Epstein-Barr virus. The study reported that TCR beta sequences accurately predicted HLA-A and HLA-B alleles in most subjects.

Both 60 Vbeta primers and 13 Jbeta primers went into the PCR. Study processing details: Later, 65 million to 85 million unique TCR beta chains were counted in an analysis, and some 11 million of them were shared. Assay used: immunoSEQ multiplex PCR; TCRdb lists only in-frame clones, some missing. Clone size and the V and J calls come from that table; the DNA yielded D and trimming. The data contain roughly 150,000 clones, around 82% of them singletons. The sequenced sample was PBMCs. The clonotype was recovered from a woman between 40 and 50 years old in good health and CMV-seropositive.

CDR3 sequence: CASSLAQTQETQYF. The CDR3 bases are TGTGCCAGCAGCTTAGCACAGACCCAAGAGACCCAGTACTTC. The chain is built from TRBV11-2 and TRBJ2-5; D is uncertain. This CDR3 spans 14 amino acids. The V and J ends lost 1 base and 1 base respectively, with 7 bases between them. From germline, CDR1 is SGHAT and CDR2 FQNNGV.